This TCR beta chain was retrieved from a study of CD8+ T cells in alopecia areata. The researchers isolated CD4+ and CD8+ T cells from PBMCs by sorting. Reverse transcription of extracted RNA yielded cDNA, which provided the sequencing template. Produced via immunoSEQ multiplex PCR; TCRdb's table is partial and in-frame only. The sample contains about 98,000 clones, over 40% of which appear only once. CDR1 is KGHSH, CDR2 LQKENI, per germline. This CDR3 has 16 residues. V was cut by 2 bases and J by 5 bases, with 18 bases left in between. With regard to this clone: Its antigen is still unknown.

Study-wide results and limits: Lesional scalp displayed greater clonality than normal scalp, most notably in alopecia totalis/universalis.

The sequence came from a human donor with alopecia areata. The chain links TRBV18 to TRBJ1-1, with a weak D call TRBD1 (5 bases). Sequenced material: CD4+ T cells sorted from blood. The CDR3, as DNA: TGTGCCAGCTCACCAAGGGTGGGGGATCAGAATACTGAAGCTTTCTTT. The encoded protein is CASSPRVGDQNTEAFF.